Here is one TCR beta chain with its context. As yet, its antigen is unknown. Clones were read by immunoSEQ multiplex PCR, and TCRdb kept only the in-frame ones, dropping some. The sample carries approximately 70,000 clones, around 85% recorded once. V was shortened by 1 base and J by 7 bases, with 13 bases between the two germline ends. CDR1 is LGHDT, CDR2 YNNKEL, per germline (reference sequence). This CDR3 has 14 amino acids. This specimen comes from a study of T cell responses to AZD1222 COVID-19 vaccine. Study findings and constraints: Breadth and depth of Spike-specific TCRs rose after two AZD1222 doses.

The sample was peripheral blood, taken on day 0 of AZD1222 vaccination. This TCR came from an adult in good health. This chain connects TRBV3-1 (or the pseudogene TRBV3-2) to TRBJ1-2; tentative D call: TRBD1 (5 bases). The CDR3 spells CASSQGGKSGGYTF. In nucleotides, the CDR3 is TGTGCCAGCAGCCAAGGGGGCAAATCGGGTGGCTACACCTTC.